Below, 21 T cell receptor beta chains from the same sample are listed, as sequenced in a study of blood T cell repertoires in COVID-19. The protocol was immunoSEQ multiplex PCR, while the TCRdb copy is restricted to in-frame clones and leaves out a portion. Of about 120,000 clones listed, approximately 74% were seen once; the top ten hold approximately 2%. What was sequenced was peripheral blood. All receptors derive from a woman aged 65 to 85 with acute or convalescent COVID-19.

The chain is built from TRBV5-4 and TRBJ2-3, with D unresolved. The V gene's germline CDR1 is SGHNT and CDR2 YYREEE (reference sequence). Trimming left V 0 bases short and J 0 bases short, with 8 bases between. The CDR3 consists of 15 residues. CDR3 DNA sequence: TGTGCCAGCAGCTTGGCCCCCTCTAGCACAGATACGCAGTATTTT. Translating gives CASSLAPSSTDTQYF.

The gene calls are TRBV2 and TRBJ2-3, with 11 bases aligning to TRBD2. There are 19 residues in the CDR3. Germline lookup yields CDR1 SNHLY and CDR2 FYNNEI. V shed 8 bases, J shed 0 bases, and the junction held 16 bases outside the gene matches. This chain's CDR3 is CASGSPRLAGGTSTDTQYF. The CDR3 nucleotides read TGTGCCAGCGGGAGTCCTCGTCTAGCGGGAGGCACTAGCACAGATACGCAGTATTTT.

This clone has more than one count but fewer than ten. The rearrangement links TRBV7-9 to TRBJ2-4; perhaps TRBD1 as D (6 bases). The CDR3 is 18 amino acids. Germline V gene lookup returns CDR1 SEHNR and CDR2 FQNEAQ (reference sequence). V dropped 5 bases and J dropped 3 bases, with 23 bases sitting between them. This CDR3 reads CASSLTGTLVLGKNIQYF. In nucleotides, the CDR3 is TGTGCCAGCAGCCTGACCGGGACACTCGTTTTAGGCAAAAACATTCAGTACTTC.

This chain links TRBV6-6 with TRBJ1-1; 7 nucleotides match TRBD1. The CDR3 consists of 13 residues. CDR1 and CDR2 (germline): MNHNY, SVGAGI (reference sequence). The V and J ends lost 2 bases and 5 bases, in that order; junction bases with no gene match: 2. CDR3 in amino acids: CASSYPQGTEAFF. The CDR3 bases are TGTGCCAGCAGTTACCCACAGGGGACTGAAGCTTTCTTT.

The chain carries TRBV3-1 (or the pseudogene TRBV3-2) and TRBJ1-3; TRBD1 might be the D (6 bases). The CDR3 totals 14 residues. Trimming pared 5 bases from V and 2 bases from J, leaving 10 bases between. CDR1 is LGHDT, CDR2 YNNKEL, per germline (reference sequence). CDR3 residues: CASSSQGTGNTIYF. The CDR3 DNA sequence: TGTGCCAGCAGCTCCCAGGGGACTGGAAACACCATATATTTT.

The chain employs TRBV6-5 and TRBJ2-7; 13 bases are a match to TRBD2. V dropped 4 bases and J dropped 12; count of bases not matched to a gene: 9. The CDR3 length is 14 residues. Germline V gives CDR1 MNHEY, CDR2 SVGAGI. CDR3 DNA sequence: TGTGCCAGCAGTTGGACTAGCGGGAGCCCCCTTTCGTACTTC. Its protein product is CASSWTSGSPLSYF.

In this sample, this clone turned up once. The CDR3: CSVQDGGARQPQHF. CDR3 coding DNA: TGCAGCGTTCAGGACGGAGGGGCACGGCAGCCCCAGCATTTT. The chain joins TRBV29-1 to TRBJ1-5; D perhaps matches TRBD1 (5 bases). V lost 5 bases to trimming and J lost 7 bases, with 18 bases between them. Germline CDR1 and CDR2: SQVTM and ANQGSEA. The CDR3 is 14 amino acids.

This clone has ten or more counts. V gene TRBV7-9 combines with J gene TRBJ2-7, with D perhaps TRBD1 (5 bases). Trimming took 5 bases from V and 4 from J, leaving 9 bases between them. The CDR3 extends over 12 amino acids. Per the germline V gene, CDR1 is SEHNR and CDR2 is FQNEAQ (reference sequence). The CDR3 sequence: CASSQDKYEQYF. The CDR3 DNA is TGTGCCAGCAGCCAGGACAAGTACGAGCAGTACTTC.

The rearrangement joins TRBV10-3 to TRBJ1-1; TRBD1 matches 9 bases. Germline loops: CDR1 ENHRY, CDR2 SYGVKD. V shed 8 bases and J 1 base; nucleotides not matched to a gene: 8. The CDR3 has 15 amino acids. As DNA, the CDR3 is TGTGCCATCCGTAAAGGACAGGGGACGAACACTGAAGCTTTCTTT. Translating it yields CAIRKGQGTNTEAFF.

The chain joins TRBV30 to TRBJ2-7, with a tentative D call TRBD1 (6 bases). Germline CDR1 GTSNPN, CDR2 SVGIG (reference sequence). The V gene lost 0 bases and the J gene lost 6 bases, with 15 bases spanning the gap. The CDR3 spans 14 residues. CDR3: CAWSVSRDNSEQYF. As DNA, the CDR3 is TGTGCCTGGAGTGTTTCCCGGGACAATTCCGAGCAGTACTTC. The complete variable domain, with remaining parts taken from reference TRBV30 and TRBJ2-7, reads SQTIHQWPATLVQPVGSPLSLECTVEGTSNPNLYWYRQAAGRGLQLLFYSVGIGQISSEVPQNLSASRPQDRQFILSSKKLLLSDSGFYLCAWSVSRDNSEQYFGPGTRLTVT.

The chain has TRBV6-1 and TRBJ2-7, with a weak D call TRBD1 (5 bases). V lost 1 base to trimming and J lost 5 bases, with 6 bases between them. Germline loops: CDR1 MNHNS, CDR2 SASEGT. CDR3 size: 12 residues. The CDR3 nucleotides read TGTGCCAGCAGTGAAGAAGGGGACGAGCAGTACTTC. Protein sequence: CASSEEGDEQYF.

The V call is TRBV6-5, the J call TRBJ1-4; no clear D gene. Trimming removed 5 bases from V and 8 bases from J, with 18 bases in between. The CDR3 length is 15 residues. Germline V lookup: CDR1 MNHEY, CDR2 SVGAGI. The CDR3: CASSRGPVAREKLFF. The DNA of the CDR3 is TGTGCCAGCAGTAGAGGGCCCGTCGCTAGGGAAAAACTGTTTTTT.

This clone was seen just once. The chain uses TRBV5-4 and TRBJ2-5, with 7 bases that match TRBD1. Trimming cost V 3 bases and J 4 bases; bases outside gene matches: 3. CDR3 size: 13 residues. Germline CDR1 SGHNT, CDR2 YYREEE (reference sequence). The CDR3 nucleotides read TGTGCCAGCAGCTCCCGGGACAGAGAGACCCAGTACTTC. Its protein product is CASSSRDRETQYF.

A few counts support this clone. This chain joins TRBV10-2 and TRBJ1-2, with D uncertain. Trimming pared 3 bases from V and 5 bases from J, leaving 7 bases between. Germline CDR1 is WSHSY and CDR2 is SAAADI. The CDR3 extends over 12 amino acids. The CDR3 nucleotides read TGCGCCAGCAGTGATTACACGTATGGCTACACCTTC. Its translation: CASSDYTYGYTF.

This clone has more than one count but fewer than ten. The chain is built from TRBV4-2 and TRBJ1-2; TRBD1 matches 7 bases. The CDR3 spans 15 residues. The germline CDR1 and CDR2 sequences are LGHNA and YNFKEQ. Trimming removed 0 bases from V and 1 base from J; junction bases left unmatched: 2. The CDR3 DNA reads TGTGCCAGCAGCCAAGATACAGGGGTTAACTATGGCTACACCTTC. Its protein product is CASSQDTGVNYGYTF.

CDR3 in DNA: TGTGCCAGCAGGCGGGACGGGAACACTGAAGCTTTCTTT. This codes for CASRRDGNTEAFF. The gene calls are TRBV2 and TRBJ1-1; D perhaps matches TRBD1 (5 bases). Trimming shortened V by 6 bases and J by 1 base, and 9 bases separated the two germline ends. The germline V gene has CDR1 SNHLY and CDR2 FYNNEI. The CDR3 runs 13 residues.

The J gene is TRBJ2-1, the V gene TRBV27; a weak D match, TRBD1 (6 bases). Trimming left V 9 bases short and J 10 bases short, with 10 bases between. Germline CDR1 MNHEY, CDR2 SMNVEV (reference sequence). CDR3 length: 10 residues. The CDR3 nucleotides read TGTGCCAGGGGTGGGGGCGAGCAGTTCTTC. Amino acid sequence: CARGGGEQFF.

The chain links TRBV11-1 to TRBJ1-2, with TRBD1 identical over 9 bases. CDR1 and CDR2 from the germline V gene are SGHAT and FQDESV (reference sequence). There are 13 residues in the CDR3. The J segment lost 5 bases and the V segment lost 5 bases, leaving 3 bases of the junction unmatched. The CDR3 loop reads CASSPTGGYGYTF. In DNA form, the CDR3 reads TGTGCCAGCAGCCCGACAGGGGGGTATGGCTACACCTTC.

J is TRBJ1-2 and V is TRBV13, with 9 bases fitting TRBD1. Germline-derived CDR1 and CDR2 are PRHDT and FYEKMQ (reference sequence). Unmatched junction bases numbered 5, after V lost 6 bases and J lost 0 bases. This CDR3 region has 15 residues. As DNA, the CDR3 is TGTGCCAGCAGTCATCGGGACAGGGCTAACTATGGCTACACCTTC. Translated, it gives CASSHRDRANYGYTF. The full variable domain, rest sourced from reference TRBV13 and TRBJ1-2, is AAGVIQSPRHLIKEKRETATLKCYPIPRHDTVYWYQQGPGQDPQFLISFYEKMQSDKGSIPDRFSAQQFSDYHSELNMSSLELGDSALYFCASSHRDRANYGYTFGSGTRLTVV.

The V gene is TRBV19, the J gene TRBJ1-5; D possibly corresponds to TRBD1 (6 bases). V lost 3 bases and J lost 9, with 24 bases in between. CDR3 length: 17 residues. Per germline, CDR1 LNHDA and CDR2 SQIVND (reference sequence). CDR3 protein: CASSIVGAGTVFRPQHF. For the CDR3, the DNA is TGTGCCAGTAGTATCGTGGGGGCCGGGACGGTGTTTAGGCCCCAGCATTTT.

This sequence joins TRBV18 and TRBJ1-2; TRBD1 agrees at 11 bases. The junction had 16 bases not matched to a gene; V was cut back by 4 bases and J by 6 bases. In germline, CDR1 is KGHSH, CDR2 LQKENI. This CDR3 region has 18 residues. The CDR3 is CASSLSVLGQGARNGYTF. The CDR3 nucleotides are TGTGCCAGCTCACTTTCGGTCCTAGGACAGGGGGCGCGGAATGGCTACACCTTC.